What follows is one T cell receptor (beta chain) and its context. The data were produced by immunoSEQ multiplex PCR, yet TCRdb's version contains in-frame clones alone and is incomplete. The table lists some 100,000 clones, around 72% of them singletons, with 3.9% in the top ten. CDR3 size: 14 residues. The germline CDR1 and CDR2 sequences are LGHDT and YNNKEL (reference sequence). Trimming shortened V by 1 base and J by 4 bases, and 7 bases separated the two germline ends. It was during active infection that Seattle patients were enrolled and then longitudinally followed. The entry originates in a study of blood T cell repertoires in COVID-19. Turning to the study itself: The analysed material was cDNA or gDNA that came from T cells, B-cell-depleted T cells, or PBMCs.

The sequenced sample consisted of peripheral blood. The chain carries TRBV3-1 (or the pseudogene TRBV3-2) and TRBJ2-2; no firm D call. The TCR originated in a man aged 65 to 79 with COVID-19, enrolled during active disease. The CDR3, as DNA: TGTGCCAGCAGCCAAGCCGTTATCACCGGGGAGCTGTTTTTT. Translated: CASSQAVITGELFF.